Listed below are T cell receptor beta chains from one sample, sequenced in a study of T cell repertoires in cytomegalovirus infection. MiXCR, run by TCRdb on the reads, gives a single entry per CDR3 protein. The sample has 200,000 or so distinct CDR3 sequences, around 40% seen once. Their cognate antigens are unknown. The sample in question was CD8+ T cells from cultured PBMCs, obtained from culture after CMV antigen stimulation. The origin of the receptors is a human donor in good health (CMV status not recorded). Some clones in this sample may be carry-over from other donors' samples. Each CDR3 is given with its conserved first and last residue. D genes are given only for firm matches. Size tells how often a clone was seen (once, few, many) or the class of an expanded clone, and some rows leave it out.

D gene,J gene,clone size,V gene,CDR3 DNA,CDR3 protein
-,TRBJ2-7,-,TRBV2,TGTGCCAGCAGGAATAGACTAGTTTCCTACGAGCAGTACTTC,CASRNRLVSYEQYF
TRBD1,TRBJ2-7,few,TRBV6-1,TGTGCCAGCAGTGGTCCTGAGACAGGGATAGCCTACGAGCAGTACTTC,CASSGPETGIAYEQYF
-,TRBJ1-5,-,TRBV20-1,TGCAGTGCTAGAACCACAGGGAGCAATCAGCCCCAGCATTTT,CSARTTGSNQPQHF
TRBD2,TRBJ2-1,-,TRBV6-8,TGTGCCAGCAGCCCATACGGGGGGTCCTACAATGAGCAGTTCTTC,CASSPYGGSYNEQFF
-,TRBJ2-1,-,TRBV27,TGTGCCAGCAGTTTAGGGGTGGGTTCGAATGAGCAGTTCTTC,CASSLGVGSNEQFF
TRBD2,TRBJ2-1,-,TRBV27,TGTGCCAGCAGTCCTTCTAGCGGGAGGAGGGATGAGCAGTTCTTC,CASSPSSGRRDEQFF
-,TRBJ2-1,many,TRBV7-9,TGTGCCAGCAGCTCAAGGGGGGGGACCAATGAGCAGTTCTTC,CASSSRGGTNEQFF
TRBD1,TRBJ2-5,-,TRBV7-2,TGTGCCAGCAGCTGGTCCGGGACAGGAGAGACCCAGTACTTC,CASSWSGTGETQYF
TRBD2,TRBJ2-7,-,TRBV9,TGTGCCAGCAGCTCCGGGACTAGCGGTAGCGAGCAGTACTTC,CASSSGTSGSEQYF
-,TRBJ2-2,-,TRBV27,TGTGCCAGCATGAGTACTAACGCCGGGGAGCTGTTTTTT,CASMSTNAGELFF
-,TRBJ2-1,few,TRBV7-3,TGTGCCAGCAGTCGAAATCCTAGGACAGAAAACAATGAGCAGTTCTTC,CASSRNPRTENNEQFF
-,TRBJ2-1,-,TRBV7-6,TGTGCCAGCAGCTTAGCCGGTCAGGGATTTAGCGAGCAGTTCTTC,CASSLAGQGFSEQFF
-,TRBJ2-7,-,TRBV14,TGTGCCAGCAGCCACGGGGAACAGGGCTACGAGCAGTACTTC,CASSHGEQGYEQYF
-,TRBJ2-1,few,TRBV7-9,TGTGCCAGCAGAGGGTCCGGGAGCAATGAGCAGTTCTTC,CASRGSGSNEQFF
-,TRBJ1-3,-,TRBV7-2,TGTGCCAGCATTTTAGCTACCTCTGGAAACACCATATATTTT,CASILATSGNTIYF
-,TRBJ1-6,many,TRBV12-3/TRBV12-4,TGTGCCAGCAGTCCCGAATGGACAGAGCTAAATTCACCCCTCCACTTT,CASSPEWTELNSPLHF
-,TRBJ2-1,few,TRBV15,TGTGCCACCAAGCCCCGGGTGTACAATGAGCAGTTCTTC,CATKPRVYNEQFF
-,TRBJ2-1,many,TRBV7-8,TGTGCCAGCAGCTTGGAGGGGGATAGCTCCTACAATGAGCAGTTCTTC,CASSLEGDSSYNEQFF
-,TRBJ2-7,-,TRBV7-9,TGTGCCAGCAGCTTATCCAGGGGTCCGGGGTACGAGCAGTACTTC,CASSLSRGPGYEQYF
TRBD2,TRBJ2-7,few,TRBV27,TGTGCCAGCCGTAGCGGGGGAGGCTACGAGCAGTACTTC,CASRSGGGYEQYF
-,TRBJ2-5,few,TRBV11-2,TGTGCCAGCAGCTTGCCACCCGGGGAAGTCGGAGAGACTCAGTACTTC,CASSLPPGEVGETQYF
TRBD2,TRBJ2-1,-,TRBV7-2,TGTGCCAGCAGCCCTCGTAGCGGGAGGGCCCTTAATGAGCAGTTCTTC,CASSPRSGRALNEQFF
-,TRBJ2-1,once,TRBV20-1,TGCAGTGGGGCTGGGGGGGCCAATGAGCAGTTCTTC,CSGAGGANEQFF
-,TRBJ2-7,-,TRBV5-8,TGTGCCAGCAGCCCTCGGACAGACTACGAGCAGTACTTC,CASSPRTDYEQYF
-,TRBJ2-1,-,TRBV6-6,TGTGCCAGCAGTTACTCCGATGAGCAGTTCTTC,CASSYSDEQFF
-,TRBJ2-4,few,TRBV7-9,TGTGCCAGCAGCCAAGGAGGACAGAGAAACATTCAGTACTTC,CASSQGGQRNIQYF
TRBD1,TRBJ1-5,-,TRBV7-6,TGTGCCAGCAGCCAAGGGACAGACGCCAATCAGCCCCAGCATTTT,CASSQGTDANQPQHF
-,TRBJ1-4,-,TRBV29-1,TGCAGCGTTGAAGAAGGGCTGTCTAATGAAAAACTGTTTTTT,CSVEEGLSNEKLFF
TRBD2,TRBJ2-5,few,TRBV7-8,TGTGCCAGCAGCTTCCTACTTAGCGGGACTCCTCAAGAGACCCAGTACTTC,CASSFLLSGTPQETQYF
-,TRBJ2-3,-,TRBV7-3,TGTGCCAGCAGCTTAGGTCCTGCCCTAACAGATACGCAGTATTTT,CASSLGPALTDTQYF
-,TRBJ1-1,once,TRBV4-1,TGTGCCAGCAGCGAACAGGGTCCTGAAGCTTTCTTT,CASSEQGPEAFF
-,TRBJ1-3,-,TRBV12-3/TRBV12-4,TGTGCCAGCAGCCCGGACACGCGCTCTGGAAACACCATATATTTT,CASSPDTRSGNTIYF
TRBD1,TRBJ2-7,-,TRBV5-6,TGTGCCAGCAGCCCAGGGGGCGAAAGCTCCTACGAGCAGTACTTC,CASSPGGESSYEQYF
TRBD1,TRBJ1-5,many,TRBV7-8,TGTGCCAGCAGCTTAGCGGGGACAGGGTGGGGGGCTTATAGCAATCAGCCCCAGCATTTT,CASSLAGTGWGAYSNQPQHF
TRBD1,TRBJ2-2,-,TRBV20-1,TGCAGTGCCCCCCCCCGGACAGGACCTGGGGCGAACACCGGGGAGCTGTTTTTT,CSAPPRTGPGANTGELFF
-,TRBJ1-2,-,TRBV28,TGTGCCAGCAGTTTTAAGGGATATGGCTACACCTTC,CASSFKGYGYTF
-,TRBJ2-1,-,TRBV7-9,TGTGCCAGCAGCCCATACGGCGGCGGGGTAACCCTCGAGCCAAATGAGCAGTTCTTC,CASSPYGGGVTLEPNEQFF
TRBD1,TRBJ1-2,-,TRBV7-2,TGTGCCAGCAGCTCCTTATACAATTCCCAGGGGGTCTATGGCTACACCTTC,CASSSLYNSQGVYGYTF
-,TRBJ2-2,few,TRBV7-9,TGTGCCAGCAGCTCCCGGTCGGCGAACACCGGGGAGCTGTTTTTT,CASSSRSANTGELFF
-,TRBJ2-7,few,TRBV28,TGTGCCAGCAGTTTATTCACCTCCGGGGTCGAGCAGTACTTC,CASSLFTSGVEQYF
-,TRBJ1-1,-,TRBV15,TGTGCCACCAGCCGCCGAGGACGGAACACTGAAGCTTTCTTT,CATSRRGRNTEAFF
-,TRBJ2-2,few,TRBV7-9,TGTGCCAGCAGCTTAGCGAGCACCGGGGAGCTGTTTTTT,CASSLASTGELFF
-,TRBJ2-7,-,TRBV12-3/TRBV12-4,TGTGCCAGCAGCGCCTCCGGACACTCTGCCCGCGAGCAGTACTTC,CASSASGHSAREQYF
-,TRBJ1-1,-,TRBV27,TGTGCCAGCTGCCCCGCGCGTCACCCGAACACTGAAGCTTTCTTT,CASCPARHPNTEAFF
TRBD1,TRBJ2-7,-,TRBV29-1,TGCAGCGGACAGGGGGACTCCTACGAGCAGTACTTC,CSGQGDSYEQYF
-,TRBJ2-7,few,TRBV11-2,TGTGCCAGCAGCTTATTTCGGCAGGACGAGCAGTACTTC,CASSLFRQDEQYF
TRBD1,TRBJ2-3,-,TRBV7-3,TGTGCCAGCCGGTCGGACAGGTCCGATACGCAGTATTTT,CASRSDRSDTQYF
-,TRBJ2-3,-,TRBV27,TGTGCCAGCACCTTTTCTAGCACAGATACGCAGTATTTT,CASTFSSTDTQYF
-,TRBJ2-2,-,TRBV19,TGTGCCAGTATCGGACCGAACACCGGGGAGCTGTTTTTT,CASIGPNTGELFF
-,TRBJ2-3,few,TRBV28,TGTGCCAGCAGCACTCTGGAAGGGGACCCCGGACGAAATACGCAGTATTTT,CASSTLEGDPGRNTQYF
-,TRBJ1-1,few,TRBV7-3,TGTGCCAGCAGCTTAATCGCAGGGGAAATCACTGAAGCTTTCTTT,CASSLIAGEITEAFF